This TCR beta chain emerged from a study of human T cells and chemical hapten exposure. About the study: Per-sample variation in TCR yield stemmed mainly from small pooled library volume differences.

Attachment of unique molecular identifiers to individual cDNA molecules was performed in the library. TCRdb called the RACE reads again in MiXCR, with one record for every CDR3 protein. This sample carries under 120,000 distinct CDR3 sequences, 11% of them seen once, and the ten largest clones take 3% to 4%. This sample's time point: patch test 1, 2 weeks after DPC sensitization. The treatment here: therapeutic diphenylcyclopropenone sensitization with weekly scalp DPC. This clonotype occurred many times. V lost 0 bases to trimming and J lost 11 bases; unmatched junction nucleotides: 8. From germline, CDR1 is DFQATT and CDR2 SNEGSKA (reference sequence). The CDR3 is 13 residues long.

This chain links TRBV20-1 with TRBJ2-3; 7 positions match TRBD2. This sample comprised whole blood, obtained in connection with sensitization to the hapten diphenylcyclopropenone (DPC). This clonotype was obtained from a middle-aged woman with alopecia areata. Some clones in this sample may be carry-over from other donors' samples. The CDR3 DNA is TGCAGTGCTAGAGACGACACTAGCGTTAAGCAGTATTTT. Translated: CSARDDTSVKQYF.